This entry lists 7 T cell receptor beta chains sequenced from one sample in a study of shared clonotypes between healthy human individuals. Data came from immunoSEQ multiplex PCR; TCRdb stores just in-frame clones and leaves some out. The data show 600,000 to 700,000 clones, more than 70% seen once. The specimen sequenced was memory CD4+ T cells sorted from blood. Subset indicated: CD45RA-negative fraction. The receptors stem from a woman under 40 in good health.

In nucleotides, the CDR3 is TGCAGCGTTGAAAGGGGGACAGGTCGCTACGAGCAGTACTTC. Residues: CSVERGTGRYEQYF. The J gene is TRBJ2-7, the V gene TRBV29-1; TRBD1 matches 8 bases. The germline CDR1 and CDR2 sequences are SQVTM and ANQGSEA. CDR3 length: 14 residues. The V segment lost 2 bases and the J segment 3 bases; nucleotides outside the gene matches: 6.

This clone was seen only once. The chain employs TRBV5-1 and TRBJ1-1; 9 nucleotides align to TRBD1. The V and J ends lost 0 bases and 3 bases, in that order; junction bases with no gene match: 3. Germline CDR1 reads SGHRS; CDR2 reads YFSETQ. This CDR3 contains 15 residues. In DNA form, the CDR3 reads TGCGCCAGCAGCTTGGTGGGACAGGGCGACACTGAAGCTTTCTTT. It encodes CASSLVGQGDTEAFF.

The V and J genes are TRBV2 and TRBJ1-1; no definite D call. Germline assignment: CDR1 SNHLY and CDR2 FYNNEI. V was shortened by 7 bases and J by 7 bases, with 16 bases between the two germline ends. The CDR3 consists of 13 residues. CDR3 DNA: TGTGCCAGCAAGACGGACCCCGGGATTGAAGCTTTCTTT. Residues: CASKTDPGIEAFF.

The chain combines TRBV5-1 with TRBJ2-5, with 7 positions matching TRBD2. In germline, CDR1 is SGHRS, CDR2 YFSETQ. CDR3 length: 16 residues. After removal of 4 bases from V and 5 bases from J, the junction contained 14 bases not matched to a gene. The CDR3 reads CASSRGTMGVGETQYF. CDR3 coding DNA: TGCGCCAGCAGCCGTGGGACTATGGGAGTGGGTGAGACCCAGTACTTC.

This sequence joins TRBV5-1 and TRBJ2-7, with 10 bases matching TRBD1. Trimming removed 4 bases from V and 2 bases from J; junction bases left unmatched: 9. The CDR3 length is 16 residues. Germline CDR1 and CDR2: SGHRS and YFSETQ. The DNA of the CDR3 is TGCGCCAGCAGCGGCGACAGGGGGCGGAAACCCTACGAGCAGTACTTC. Its translation is CASSGDRGRKPYEQYF.

This clone is a singleton in its sample. The chain is built from TRBV15 and TRBJ2-5, with 8 bases aligning to TRBD2. Germline loops: CDR1 LNHNV, CDR2 YYDKDF (reference sequence). V was pared by 6 bases and J by 4 bases, with 4 bases of the junction left unmatched. This CDR3 is built from 13 residues. The CDR3 bases are TGTGCCACCAGAAGGACTAGCCTAGAGACCCAGTACTTC. This translates into CATRRTSLETQYF.

The chain couples TRBV27 to TRBJ1-2, with D perhaps TRBD1 (6 bases). The V and J ends lost 6 bases and 4 bases respectively, with 15 bases between them. Germline values: CDR1 MNHEY, CDR2 SMNVEV (reference sequence). The CDR3 loop spans 14 amino acids. CDR3 sequence (DNA): TGTGCCAGCAGGGACTCAGGGGTCGGCTATGGCTACACCTTC. Protein product: CASRDSGVGYGYTF.